This T cell receptor (beta chain) was recovered during a study of T cell responses to AZD1222 COVID-19 vaccine (dated by TCRdb to the early 2020s). Study-wide context: A total of just over 230 trial participants underwent TCR sequencing, of whom more than 200 had received two doses of AZD1222 and about 26 had received two doses of the MenACWY control vaccine. Trial participants were enrolled into age subgroups of 18-55, 56-69 and 70-plus years, which contained about 150, 28 and 57 TCR-sequenced participants, respectively. General conclusions and limits of the study: Spike-specific TCR breadth and depth rose significantly after two AZD1222 doses compared with day 0 and with MenACWY recipients. Because no samples from the day 14 peak response were available, repertoires could be characterized only after the peak T cell response. Conclusions about previously exposed vaccinees were limited because only six AZD1222 recipients were SARS-CoV-2 seropositive at baseline. Reportedly, close to half of the unique spike-specific TCRs recognized epitopes lying outside the regions that are mutated in the B.1.351 and B.1.1.7 variants. In the small 56-69-year group, the increase in depth fell short of significance, most likely because of low power. Participants were mostly white British and included more females than males, and it was suggested by the authors that clonal diversity may have been underestimated. Vaccine-associated CD4 TCRs spanned the whole spike protein, with dominant responses in regions 160-218 and 743-854.

In the paper's terms, the time point label means: about 28 days (+/-7) after the second vaccine dose. Because spike-specific TCR depth and breadth did not differ between the two schedules, AZD1222 recipients who got a second dose at roughly 4 weeks were pooled with those who got a second dose at roughly 12 weeks. Vaccinee samples came from UK trials COV001 and COV002, including a single-blind randomized controlled phase 2/3 trial of AZD1222 (ChAdOx1 nCoV-19) in healthy adults. Trial participant PBMC samples were collected at day 0 and day 28 after the second dose for TCRbeta chain sequencing. The germline V gene gives CDR1 as SNHLY and CDR2 as FYNNEI. The trim is 6 bases for V and 0 bases for J, with a gap of 11 bases between the germline ends. CDR3 length: 15 amino acids, cysteine to phenylalanine. The entry retains the CDR3 DNA only, 45 bases that are in frame from base 1. To note about this clone: Its antigen target is currently unknown. Within one base of it there is no much larger clone, and no base qualities were kept. The sample contains more than one DNA sequence encoding this CDR3.

The CDR3 regions of human TCRbeta chains were analyzed by immunosequencing. Per the source publication's procedure: TCRs in the repertoires were compared against a reference library of SARS-CoV-2-specific TCRs that had been generated with the MIRA antigen-specificity platform. Breadth was defined as the fraction of unique TCRs that were SARS-CoV-2-associated. Depth was defined as the fraction of total T cells that were SARS-CoV-2-associated. Using the MIRA data, every spike-specific TCR was mapped to the spike region that the TCR reacted to and assigned to either a CD4 or a CD8 class. Log10-transformed breadth and depth values were compared by one-way ANOVA with Sidak's multiple comparisons tests. TCRdb took this table from immuneACCESS and kept in-frame rearrangements with V and J called. Such tables lack part of the clones; where checked against another copy, unresolved V genes explain under half of the gap, and the rest is unexplained. V and J calls and clone size are given by that table; D and trimming were obtained from the DNA. For this sample there are around 150,000 clones; roughly nine tenths appear just once. Around 0.99% of the sample comes from the top ten.

This receptor chain uses TRBV2 and TRBJ1-4; the D gene is perhaps TRBD1, on 5 matching bases. The material was peripheral blood, obtained 28 days after the second AZD1222 dose. The clonotype was recovered from an adult who received the AZD1222 COVID-19 vaccine. The CDR3 sequence is CASSLGAATNEKLFF. The sequenced DNA: TGTGCCAGCAGCCTCGGGGCGGCAACTAATGAAAAACTGTTTTTT.